This note documents a single TCR beta chain sequence. The target antigen is unknown. This entry belongs to a study of T cells in tuberculosis. Method: immunoSEQ multiplex PCR; TCRdb's copy keeps in-frame clones and lacks some. Here the sample spans roughly 35,000 clones, over 90% being singletons. At study entry, adolescents had tuberculin skin tests and IGRA screening. Study-wide points: Active tuberculosis TCR-alpha repertoires lay closer to GMM-specific TCRs than IGRA-negative controls, suggesting clonal expansion. Shorter CDR3-alpha in active tuberculosis partly drove smaller distances.

The CDR3 consists of 13 residues. Germline lookup yields CDR1 SGHVS and CDR2 FQNEAQ. Deletions cut 5 bases from V and 4 bases from J, with 8 bases between. The chain carries TRBV7-8 and TRBJ2-2, with D possibly matching TRBD2 (5 bases). This TCR was sampled from a donor between 10 and 35 years old with latent tuberculosis or without tuberculosis infection. Sequenced sample: PBMCs. The CDR3 DNA is TGTGCCAGCAGCCCGGACTTCACCGGGGAGCTGTTTTTT. Encoded protein: CASSPDFTGELFF.